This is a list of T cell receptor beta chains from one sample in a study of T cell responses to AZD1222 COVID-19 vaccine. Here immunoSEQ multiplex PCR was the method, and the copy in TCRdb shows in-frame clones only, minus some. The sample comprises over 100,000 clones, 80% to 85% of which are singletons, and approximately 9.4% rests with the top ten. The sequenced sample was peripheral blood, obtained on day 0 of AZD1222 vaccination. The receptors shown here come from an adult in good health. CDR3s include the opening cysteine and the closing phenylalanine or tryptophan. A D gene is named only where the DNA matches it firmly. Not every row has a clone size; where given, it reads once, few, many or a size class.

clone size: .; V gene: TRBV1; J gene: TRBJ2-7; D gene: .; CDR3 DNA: TGCACCAGCAGCCAGGACGACAGAGAGAAGCGGTACGAGCAGTACTTC; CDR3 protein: CTSSQDDREKRYEQYF
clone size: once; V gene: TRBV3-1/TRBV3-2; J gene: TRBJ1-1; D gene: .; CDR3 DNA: TGTGCCAGCACCCAGAGGGGGTCGGGGAACACTGAAGCTTTCTTT; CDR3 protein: CASTQRGSGNTEAFF
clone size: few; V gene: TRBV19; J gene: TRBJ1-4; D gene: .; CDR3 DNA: TGTGCCAGTAGTATAGGGGGCAGCCCAACTAATGAAAAACTGTTTTTT; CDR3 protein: CASSIGGSPTNEKLFF
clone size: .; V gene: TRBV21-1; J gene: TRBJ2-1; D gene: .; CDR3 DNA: TGTGCCAGCAGCAAAGCGCGCAGTGCTAGCGGGGAAGCTAGCTCCTACAATGAGCAGTTCTTC; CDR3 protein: CASSKARSASGEASSYNEQFF
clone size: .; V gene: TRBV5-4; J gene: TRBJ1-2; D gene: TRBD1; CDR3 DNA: TGTGCCAGCAGCTTCCGACAGGGGTATGGCTACACCTTC; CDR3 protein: CASSFRQGYGYTF
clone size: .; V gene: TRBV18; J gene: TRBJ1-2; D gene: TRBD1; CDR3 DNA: TGTGCCAGCTCACTCGGACAGGGAGACTATGGCTACACCTTC; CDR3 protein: CASSLGQGDYGYTF
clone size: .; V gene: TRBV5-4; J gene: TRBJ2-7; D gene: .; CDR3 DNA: TGTGCCAGCAGCTTGACAGGGACCTCCTACGAGCAGTACTTC; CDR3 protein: CASSLTGTSYEQYF
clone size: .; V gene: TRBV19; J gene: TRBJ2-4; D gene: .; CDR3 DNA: TGTGCCAGTAGTATAGATGGAGGCTCAGGGGTGAACATTCAGTACTTC; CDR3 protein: CASSIDGGSGVNIQYF
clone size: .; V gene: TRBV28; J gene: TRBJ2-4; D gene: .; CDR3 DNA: TGTGCCACCTTCCCAAGAGCCAAAAACATTCAGTACTTC; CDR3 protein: CATFPRAKNIQYF
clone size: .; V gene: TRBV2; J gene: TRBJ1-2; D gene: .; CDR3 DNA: TGTGCCAGCAGTCAGGACAGCTATGGCTACACCTTC; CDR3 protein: CASSQDSYGYTF
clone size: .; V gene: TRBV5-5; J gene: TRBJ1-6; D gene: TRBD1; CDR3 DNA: TGTGCCAGCAGCTTGGCGGGGACAGGGCAATCACCCCTCCACTTT; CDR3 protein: CASSLAGTGQSPLHF
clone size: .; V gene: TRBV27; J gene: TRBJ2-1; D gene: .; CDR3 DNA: TGTGCCAGCAGTCGCATCGGGAGCTCCTACAATGAGCAGTTCTTC; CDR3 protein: CASSRIGSSYNEQFF
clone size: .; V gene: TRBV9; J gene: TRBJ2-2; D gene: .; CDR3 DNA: TGTGCCAGCAGCCCCCAGGCAGTCGGCTTGGACACCGGGGAGCTGTTTTTT; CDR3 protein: CASSPQAVGLDTGELFF
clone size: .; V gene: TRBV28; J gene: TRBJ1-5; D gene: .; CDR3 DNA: TGTGCCAGCGGGGGGGGGTTCAATCAGCCCCAGCATTTT; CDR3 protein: CASGGGFNQPQHF
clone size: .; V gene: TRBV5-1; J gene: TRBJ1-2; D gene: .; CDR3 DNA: TGCGCCAGCAGCTGGGCCGAGTCCTATGGCTACACCTTC; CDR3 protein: CASSWAESYGYTF
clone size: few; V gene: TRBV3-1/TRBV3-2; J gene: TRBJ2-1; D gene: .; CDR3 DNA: TGTGCCAGCAGCCAAGGTGTTGGCGGGGGCAACTACAATGAGCAGTTCTTC; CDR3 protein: CASSQGVGGGNYNEQFF